The 32 T cell receptor beta chains in this list originate from one sample, sequenced in a study of type 1 regulatory T cells. Study observations and caveats: Compared with non-type 1 regulatory T cells, type 1 regulatory T cells showed a more restricted TCR repertoire.

TCRdb re-derived calls from the reads in MiXCR, one entry per CDR3 protein. The sample has fewer than 80,000 distinct CDR3 sequences, around 20% seen once. These receptors have no identified antigens. What was sequenced was cultured type 1 regulatory T (Tr1) cells, either the whole culture or a sorted fraction (not recorded which). The receptors come from a human donor in good health.

This clonotype was picked up a small number of times. This chain joins TRBV5-1 and TRBJ2-6, with TRBD2 matching over 10 bases. CDR3 length: 18 amino acids. V was pared by 0 bases and J by 0 bases, with 3 bases of the junction left unmatched. Germline lookup yields CDR1 SGHRS and CDR2 YFSETQ. The DNA of the CDR3 is TGCGCCAGCAGCTTGGTAGCGGGAGGTTTCTCTGGGGCCAACGTCCTGACTTTC. Protein sequence: CASSLVAGGFSGANVLTF.

At least ten counts were recorded for this clonotype. This chain links TRBV20-1 with TRBJ2-2, with unresolved D. Germline lookup yields CDR1 DFQATT and CDR2 SNEGSKA (reference sequence). The V end was cut by 3 bases, the J end by 6 bases, with 5 bases between. This CDR3 spans 11 amino acids. CDR3 bases: TGCAGTGCTAGCGTCGCCGGGGAGCTGTTTTTT. It translates to CSASVAGELFF.

Ten or more counts support this clonotype. The V gene is TRBV27, the J gene TRBJ1-1; 8 nucleotides agree with TRBD1. The CDR3 has 16 residues. Germline values: CDR1 MNHEY, CDR2 SMNVEV (reference sequence). The trim removed 1 base at V and 2 bases at J, leaving 6 bases unmatched. The CDR3 region has the DNA TGTGCCAGCAGTTTATACCTCGGGACAGGCAACACTGAAGCTTTCTTT. This translates into CASSLYLGTGNTEAFF.

This clonotype turned up a few times. The chain links TRBV5-1 to TRBJ2-1; tentatively, D is TRBD1 (5 bases). CDR3 length equals 15 residues. Germline V gene lookup returns CDR1 SGHRS and CDR2 YFSETQ. Trimming shortened V by 4 bases and J by 4 bases, and 15 bases separated the two germline ends. In nucleotides, the CDR3 is TGCGCCAGCAGCCGGGCGGTAGGGGTATACAATGAGCAGTTCTTC. It encodes CASSRAVGVYNEQFF.

This clonotype was counted between two and nine times. CDR3 protein: CATSVRGGGTQYF. The CDR3 DNA sequence: TGTGCCACCAGTGTGCGAGGGGGCGGGACCCAGTACTTC. V and J are TRBV24-1 and TRBJ2-5; 7 positions match TRBD1. The CDR3 totals 13 residues. The V gene's germline CDR1 is KGHDR and CDR2 SFDVKD. V was pared by 5 bases and J by 7 bases, with 6 bases of the junction left unmatched.

CDR3 region: CASSLGQGSDTQYF. The CDR3, as DNA: TGCGCCAGCAGCTTGGGACAGGGGTCTGATACGCAGTATTTT. This sequence joins TRBV5-1 and TRBJ2-3; 8 positions agree with TRBD1. CDR3 length equals 14 residues. The germline V gene encodes CDR1 SGHRS and CDR2 YFSETQ. Trimming cost V 0 bases and J 6 bases; bases outside gene matches: 3.

In this sample, this clonotype turned up a few times. The chain recombines TRBV5-5 with TRBJ2-1, with 14 bases identical to TRBD2. V gave up 4 bases and J gave up 10 bases; unmatched junction bases: 10. This CDR3 is 16 amino acids long. Germline values: CDR1 SGHKS, CDR2 YYEKEE (reference sequence). This CDR3 reads CASSGRGLAGVEEQFF. Written as DNA, the CDR3 is TGTGCCAGCAGCGGAAGGGGACTAGCGGGAGTTGAGGAGCAGTTCTTC.

The chain is built from TRBV2 and TRBJ2-1; tentatively, D is TRBD2 (7 bases). Germline V gene sequence: CDR1 SNHLY, CDR2 FYNNEI. V dropped 4 bases and J dropped 6 bases, with 16 bases sitting between them. This CDR3 is built from 15 residues. CDR3 region: CASSGGREIGNEQFF. The CDR3 nucleotides read TGTGCCAGCAGTGGGGGGCGGGAGATCGGCAATGAGCAGTTCTTC.

This clonotype has more than one count but fewer than ten. The rearrangement joins TRBV12-3 or TRBV12-4 to TRBJ1-1; no reliable D call. The CDR3 contains 12 residues. V lost 6 bases and J lost 4, with 9 bases in between. CDR3 coding DNA: TGTGCCAGCAGGGCCTTTGCCACTGAAGCTTTCTTT. It specifies CASRAFATEAFF.

The V call is TRBV3-1, the J call TRBJ1-4; D is perhaps TRBD1 (5 bases). This CDR3 is 15 amino acids long. The V and J ends lost 4 bases and 3 bases respectively, with 12 bases between them. Per germline, CDR1 LGHDT and CDR2 YNNKEL (reference sequence). CDR3 in amino acids: CASSLRGASNEKLFF. Here the CDR3 DNA reads TGTGCCAGCAGCCTAAGAGGGGCCTCTAATGAAAAACTGTTTTTT.

This clonotype was recorded at least ten times. The V call is TRBV15, the J call TRBJ2-3; D may be TRBD1 (6 bases). Trimming removed 8 bases from V and 2 bases from J, with 14 bases in between. Per the germline V gene, CDR1 is LNHNV and CDR2 is YYDKDF (reference sequence). The CDR3 totals 14 residues. CDR3 sequence: CATSLDRFTDTQYF. The CDR3 DNA sequence: TGTGCCACCTCCCTAGACAGGTTCACAGATACGCAGTATTTT. The whole variable domain, filled in from reference TRBV15 and TRBJ2-3, reads DAMVIQNPRYQVTQFGKPVTLSCSQTLNHNVMYWYQQKSSQAPKLLFHYYDKDFNNEADTPDNFQSRRPNTSFCFLDIRSPGLGDTAMYLCATSLDRFTDTQYFGPGTRLTVL.

This chain links TRBV6-6 with TRBJ1-1, with TRBD1 as a possible D gene (6 bases). The CDR3 sequence is 14 residues long. Germline lookup yields CDR1 MNHNY and CDR2 SVGAGI (reference sequence). Trimming left V 6 bases short and J 10 bases short, with 21 bases between. The CDR3 sequence: CASRDQGLVLGAFF. The CDR3 nucleotides are TGTGCCAGCAGGGATCAGGGGCTCGTATTAGGAGCTTTCTTT.

This clonotype has ten or more counts. This chain joins TRBV12-3 or TRBV12-4 and TRBJ2-7, with 8 positions matching TRBD2. V trimming: 6 bases; J trimming: 6 bases; junction bases outside the gene matches: 10. The CDR3 has 14 residues. The CDR3: CASSPGLVGSEQYF. CDR3 bases: TGTGCCAGCAGCCCGGGACTAGTGGGTTCCGAGCAGTACTTC.

Notes on this clonotype: The junction differs from germline at one of its ends, possibly a read error. The chain carries TRBV20-1 and TRBJ2-1; TRBD2 matches at 7 bases. CDR1 DFQATT and CDR2 SNEGSKA come from the germline V gene (reference sequence). The CDR3 is made up of 12 amino acids. In DNA form, the CDR3 reads TGCAGTGCAAGAGCACTAGCGTATGAGCAGTTCTTC. It specifies CSARALAYEQFF.

This clonotype was seen a handful of times. The chain combines TRBV2 with TRBJ1-2; TRBD1 aligns across 9 bases. CDR3 length: 13 amino acids. The germline gives CDR1 SNHLY, CDR2 FYNNEI. The junction had 6 bases not matched to a gene; V was cut back by 5 bases and J by 8 bases. The CDR3 protein is CASSWTGADGYTF. CDR3 DNA sequence: TGTGCCAGCAGTTGGACAGGGGCTGACGGCTACACCTTC.

This clonotype was seen only a few times. The chain recombines TRBV11-3 with TRBJ2-1, with 7 bases lining up with TRBD2. The CDR3 contains 18 residues. Unmatched junction bases numbered 18, after V lost 3 bases and J lost 7 bases. Germline V gene lookup returns CDR1 SGHNT and CDR2 YENEEA. CDR3 nucleotides: TGTGCCAGCAGCTTCCGGACTAGTGTCCCCCTCAGCCCAAATGAGCAGTTCTTC. Translation gives CASSFRTSVPLSPNEQFF.

This clonotype showed up many times. Here the CDR3 reads CSASQGGTDTQYF. The CDR3 nucleotides are TGCAGTGCTTCACAGGGTGGAACAGATACGCAGTATTTT. The J gene is TRBJ2-3, the V gene TRBV20-1, with a possible D match to TRBD1 (6 bases). Per the germline V gene, CDR1 is DFQATT and CDR2 is SNEGSKA (reference sequence). Trimming cost V 5 bases and J 3 bases, with 12 bases left between them. This CDR3 has 13 residues.

This sequence joins TRBV7-2 and TRBJ2-1, with a possible D match to TRBD2 (6 bases). This CDR3 contains 12 residues. CDR1 is SGHTA and CDR2 is FQGNSA in the germline V gene. Trimming took off 5 bases at V and 9 bases at J, with 11 bases between the two ends. The CDR3 DNA sequence: TGTGCCAGCAGCAGACTAGATCGTGAGCAGTTCTTC. Translated: CASSRLDREQFF.

The chain combines TRBV28 with TRBJ1-1; D remains ambiguous. The V gene's germline CDR1 is MDHEN and CDR2 SYDVKM. The V and J ends lost 5 bases and 9 bases respectively, with 16 bases between them. CDR3 length: 13 residues. In DNA form, the CDR3 reads TGTGCCAGCAGTCCCCCGGCGGATCGGAAAGCTTTCTTT. Its translation is CASSPPADRKAFF.

This clonotype was seen only a few times. The chain joins TRBV7-9 to TRBJ2-7, with D hard to call. Germline CDR1 SEHNR, CDR2 FQNEAQ (reference sequence). The CDR3 is 13 amino acids. Trimming shortened V by 2 bases and J by 0 bases, and 5 bases separated the two germline ends. The CDR3 reads CASSLRVSYEQYF. CDR3 in DNA: TGTGCCAGCAGCTTAAGGGTCTCCTACGAGCAGTACTTC.

The chain combines TRBV6-5 with TRBJ2-7; 7 bases are a match to TRBD1. Germline CDR1 and CDR2: MNHEY and SVGAGI. The length of the CDR3 is 14 residues. The J segment lost 5 bases and the V segment lost 4 bases, leaving 8 bases of the junction unmatched. The CDR3 nucleotides read TGTGCCAGCAGTTTCTCGACAGGGATCAACGAGCAGTACTTC. Protein product: CASSFSTGINEQYF.

This chain links TRBV6-5 with TRBJ1-5, with unresolved D. The germline V gene has CDR1 MNHEY and CDR2 SVGAGI. V shed 5 bases and J shed 4 bases, with 9 bases lying between them. This CDR3 comprises 13 residues. CDR3 nucleotide sequence: TGTGCCAGCAGTACCCGAGGGAATCAGCCCCAGCATTTT. It encodes CASSTRGNQPQHF.

This clonotype was seen only a few times. V is TRBV5-1 and J is TRBJ2-1; 8 positions agree with TRBD1. CDR3 length equals 15 residues. V was pared by 0 bases and J by 9 bases, with 8 bases of the junction left unmatched. Germline CDR1 SGHRS, CDR2 YFSETQ. The CDR3 sequence: CASSLDQGAGTEQFF. For the CDR3, the DNA is TGCGCCAGCAGCTTGGATCAGGGGGCAGGCACTGAGCAGTTCTTC.

This clonotype was detected only a few times. The chain combines TRBV27 with TRBJ2-7; 12 bases are a match to TRBD1. This CDR3 contains 16 residues. The trim removed 3 bases at V and 2 bases at J, leaving 5 bases unmatched. The germline CDR1 and CDR2 sequences are MNHEY and SMNVEV (reference sequence). CDR3 DNA sequence: TGTGCCAGCAGTTTGGTCGGGACAGGGGGCCCCTACGAGCAGTACTTC. Translation: CASSLVGTGGPYEQYF.

Many counts were recorded for this clonotype. The rearrangement joins TRBV5-1 to TRBJ2-2, with 8 bases identical to TRBD1. Looked up from germline, CDR1 is SGHRS and CDR2 is YFSETQ. Trimming removed 2 bases from V and 1 base from J; junction bases left unmatched: 1. CDR3 size: 15 residues. The CDR3 region is CASSLDRGNTGELFF. The DNA of the CDR3 is TGCGCCAGCAGCTTAGACAGGGGGAACACCGGGGAGCTGTTTTTT.

In its sample, this clonotype was seen many times. The chain combines TRBV18 with TRBJ1-1; perhaps TRBD1 as D (5 bases). The CDR3 has 14 amino acids. The germline V gene encodes CDR1 KGHSH and CDR2 LQKENI. V was shortened by 1 base and J by 3 bases, with 9 bases between the two germline ends. The CDR3 bases are TGTGCCAGCTCACCACTCATGACAGACACTGAAGCTTTCTTT. The encoded protein is CASSPLMTDTEAFF.

This clonotype was observed a handful of times. The chain employs TRBV7-2 and TRBJ2-3; D is possibly TRBD2 (5 bases). V dropped 0 bases and J dropped 4 bases, with 11 bases sitting between them. The CDR3 is 15 amino acids. Germline CDR1 is SGHTA and CDR2 is FQGNSA. The CDR3 loop is CASSLATGLADTQYF. Here the CDR3 DNA reads TGTGCCAGCAGCTTAGCGACGGGGTTGGCAGATACGCAGTATTTT.

This clonotype was found once. The chain recombines TRBV9 with TRBJ1-1; D is undetermined. This CDR3 contains 13 residues. The V gene's germline CDR1 is SGDLS and CDR2 YYNGEE. Trimming pared 1 base from V and 1 base from J, leaving 5 bases between. Here the CDR3 reads CASSVLGNTEAFF. CDR3 DNA sequence: TGTGCCAGCAGCGTACTGGGGAACACTGAAGCTTTCTTT.

A remark on this clonotype: The germline gene is not matched at one end of the junction; a read error may be the cause. The chain couples TRBV20-1 to TRBJ2-5; D ambiguous. The germline CDR1 and CDR2 sequences are DFQATT and SNEGSKA (reference sequence). The CDR3 length is 13 residues. CDR3 residues: CSASLRPREAQYF. In DNA form, the CDR3 reads TGCAGTGCTAGCCTCCGCCCAAGAGAGGCCCAGTACTTC.

This clonotype was detected only a few times. J is TRBJ1-2 and V is TRBV12-3 or TRBV12-4, with D tentatively TRBD1 (5 bases). V gave up 5 bases and J gave up 10 bases, with 17 bases separating them. The CDR3 is 13 amino acids. In nucleotides, the CDR3 is TGTGCCAGCAGTACCCTACTGGGGGAAGACTACACCTTC. The encoded protein is CASSTLLGEDYTF.

The chain employs TRBV7-9 and TRBJ1-4; D is unresolved. The CDR3 length is 14 residues. CDR1 is SEHNR, CDR2 FQNEAQ, per germline (reference sequence). Between the trimmed V and J ends, which lost 5 bases and 2 bases, there was a span of 9 bases. This CDR3 reads CASSVTSTNEKLFF. The DNA of the CDR3 is TGTGCCAGCAGCGTGACATCTACTAATGAAAAACTGTTTTTT.

The chain recombines TRBV25-1 with TRBJ2-5; D is uncertain. The V and J ends lost 3 bases and 4 bases respectively, with 12 bases between them. Germline CDR1 and CDR2: MGHDK and SYGVNS. CDR3 length: 14 residues. The CDR3 nucleotides read TGTGCCAGCAGTGACAACAGAGTGGGAGAGACCCAGTACTTC. Translating gives CASSDNRVGETQYF.